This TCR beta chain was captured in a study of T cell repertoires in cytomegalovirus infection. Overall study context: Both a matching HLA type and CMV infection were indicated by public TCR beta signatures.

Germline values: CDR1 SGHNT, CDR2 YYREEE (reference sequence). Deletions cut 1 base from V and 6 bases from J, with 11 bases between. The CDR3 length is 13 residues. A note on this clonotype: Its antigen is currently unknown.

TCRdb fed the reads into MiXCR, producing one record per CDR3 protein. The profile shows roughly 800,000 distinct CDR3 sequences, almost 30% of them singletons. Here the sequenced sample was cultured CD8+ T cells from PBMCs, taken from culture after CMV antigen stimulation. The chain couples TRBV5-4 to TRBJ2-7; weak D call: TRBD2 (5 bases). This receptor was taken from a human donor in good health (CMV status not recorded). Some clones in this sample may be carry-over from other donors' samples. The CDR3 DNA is TGTGCCAGCAGCTTGCCTAGCCAAGGCGAGCAGTACTTC. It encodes CASSLPSQGEQYF.